This TCR beta chain appears in the sequencing data of a study of blood T cell repertoires in COVID-19. The CDR3 spans 17 residues. The assay was immunoSEQ multiplex PCR, and TCRdb's table has in-frame clones only and misses some. Seen here are about 78,000 clones, about nine tenths observed once, and the top ten hold about 1%. The origin of this receptor is a woman between 45 and 65 years old in a cohort sampled during active COVID-19. The chain links TRBV21-1 to TRBJ2-5; the table calls TRBD1, which could not be checked here. TRBV21-1 is a pseudogene. Source material: peripheral blood. The CDR3 protein is CASSKGGSLGVFGTQYF. The CDR3 DNA reads TGTGCCAGCAGCAAAGGGGGTAGCTTAGGGGTTTTTGGGACCCAGTACTTC.